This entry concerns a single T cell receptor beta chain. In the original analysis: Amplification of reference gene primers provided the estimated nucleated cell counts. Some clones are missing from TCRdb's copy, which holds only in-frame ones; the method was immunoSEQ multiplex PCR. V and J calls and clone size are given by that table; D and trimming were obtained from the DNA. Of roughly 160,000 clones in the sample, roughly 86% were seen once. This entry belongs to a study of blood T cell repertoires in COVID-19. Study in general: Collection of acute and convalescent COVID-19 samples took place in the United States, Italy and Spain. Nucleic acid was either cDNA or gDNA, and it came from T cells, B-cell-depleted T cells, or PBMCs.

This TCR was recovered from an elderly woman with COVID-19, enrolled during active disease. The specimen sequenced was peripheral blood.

DNA of the CDR3: TGCGCCAGCAGCTTCTCGGGGGGGACTGAAGCTTTCTTT. Amino acid sequence: CASSFSGGTEAFF. The genes are TRBV5-1 and TRBJ1-1, with D perhaps TRBD1 (5 bases). The germline V and J ends were trimmed by 2 bases and 5 bases, with 10 bases remaining between them. Per germline, CDR1 SGHRS and CDR2 YFSETQ. CDR3 length: 13 amino acids.